Following are 23 T cell receptor beta chains from one sample sequenced in a study of blood T cell repertoires in COVID-19. TCRdb's table, derived via immunoSEQ multiplex PCR, lists solely in-frame clones and lacks some. The data contain about 270,000 clones, roughly 88% of them singletons. The sequencing input was PBMCs or T cells enriched from blood (not recorded which). These receptors were obtained from a woman between 35 and 50 years old with acute COVID-19.

The V gene is TRBV3-1 (or the pseudogene TRBV3-2), the J gene TRBJ1-3; D is ambiguous. Between the trimmed V and J ends, which lost 0 bases and 4 bases, there was a span of 10 bases. In germline, CDR1 is LGHDT, CDR2 YNNKEL (reference sequence). The CDR3 spans 15 residues. CDR3 sequence: CASSQDTERGNTIYF. As DNA, the CDR3 is TGTGCCAGCAGCCAAGACACAGAGAGAGGAAACACCATATATTTT.

The CDR3 loop is CASSQVAGAPTDTQYF. For the CDR3, the DNA is TGTGCCAGCAGCCAAGTAGCGGGGGCCCCCACAGATACGCAGTATTTT. The chain joins TRBV3-1 (or the pseudogene TRBV3-2) to TRBJ2-3; 9 nucleotides agree with TRBD2. The V segment lost 1 base and the J segment 2 bases; nucleotides outside the gene matches: 4. Germline V CDR1 and CDR2: LGHDT, YNNKEL (reference sequence). The CDR3 runs 16 residues.

The genes are TRBV19 and TRBJ1-1; D gene ambiguous. The germline CDR1 and CDR2 sequences are LNHDA and SQIVND (reference sequence). V dropped 5 bases and J dropped 3 bases, with 13 bases sitting between them. The CDR3 extends over 14 amino acids. CDR3: CASSPKRGYTEAFF. CDR3 nucleotide sequence: TGTGCCAGTAGTCCAAAGCGCGGATACACTGAAGCTTTCTTT.

The chain joins TRBV29-1 to TRBJ2-1; TRBD2 aligns across 9 bases. The J segment lost 7 bases and the V segment lost 3 bases, leaving 7 bases of the junction unmatched. CDR3 length: 14 residues. CDR1 is SQVTM and CDR2 is ANQGSEA in the germline V gene. Here the CDR3 DNA reads TGCAGCGTTGATCGGCTAGCGGGACGGAATGAGCAGTTCTTC. As protein: CSVDRLAGRNEQFF.

This clone was seen a few times. The chain couples TRBV28 to TRBJ1-2; D gene unclear. Germline CDR1 reads MDHEN; CDR2 reads SYDVKM. V dropped 6 bases and J dropped 3 bases, with 14 bases sitting between them. There are 14 residues in the CDR3. CDR3 DNA: TGTGCCAGCAGACCGGGAGCCACCCACTATGGCTACACCTTC. It is translated as CASRPGATHYGYTF.

The rearrangement links TRBV9 to TRBJ1-3; D possibly corresponds to TRBD1 (6 bases). CDR1 is SGDLS, CDR2 YYNGEE, per germline. Deletions cut 3 bases from V and 0 bases from J, with 13 bases between. This CDR3 region has 16 residues. As DNA, the CDR3 is TGTGCCAGCAGCGATCCAGGGGCGAGCTCTGGAAACACCATATATTTT. This sequence encodes CASSDPGASSGNTIYF.

The chain employs TRBV20-1 and TRBJ1-5, with 7 positions matching TRBD1. The trim removed 3 bases at V and 4 bases at J, leaving 9 bases unmatched. CDR1 and CDR2 (germline): DFQATT, SNEGSKA (reference sequence). This CDR3 is built from 15 residues. The CDR3 sequence: CSASAPGTANQPQHF. For the CDR3, the DNA is TGCAGTGCTAGTGCCCCAGGGACAGCTAATCAGCCCCAGCATTTT.

The chain is built from TRBV19 and TRBJ1-1; the D is unclear. Trimming stripped 10 bases from V and 1 base from J, with 7 bases between. The CDR3 covers 11 residues. Germline loops: CDR1 LNHDA, CDR2 SQIVND (reference sequence). This CDR3 reads CAILSNTEAFF. The CDR3 bases are TGTGCCATCCTTTCGAACACTGAAGCTTTCTTT.

The rearrangement uses TRBV30 and TRBJ2-7; D may be TRBD2 (5 bases). The CDR3 extends over 15 amino acids. Germline V gene data show CDR1 as GTSNPN and CDR2 as SVGIG (reference sequence). V shed 7 bases and J shed 3 bases, with 22 bases lying between them. This chain's CDR3 is CASSGRGSPVYEQYF. For the CDR3, the DNA is TGTGCCTCCTCGGGAAGAGGGAGTCCGGTCTACGAGCAGTACTTC.

V gene TRBV11-2 combines with J gene TRBJ2-3; 9 bases are a match to TRBD2. V was clipped by 5 bases and J by 0 bases; unmatched bases: 9. The CDR3 spans 17 residues. The germline V gene encodes CDR1 SGHAT and CDR2 FQNNGV. The CDR3 bases are TGTGCCAGCAGCCCCGGGAGCGGGAGGCCCAGCACAGATACGCAGTATTTT. Protein: CASSPGSGRPSTDTQYF.

V and J are TRBV11-1 and TRBJ1-1, with no clear D. Trimming removed 5 bases at V and 0 bases at J, with 7 bases between. The CDR3 extends over 13 amino acids. Germline V CDR1 and CDR2: SGHAT, FQDESV (reference sequence). As DNA, the CDR3 is TGTGCCAGCAGCGGCGGATTGAACACTGAAGCTTTCTTT. This sequence encodes CASSGGLNTEAFF. Complete variable domain (other parts from reference TRBV11-1 and TRBJ1-1): EAEVAQSPRYKITEKSQAVAFWCDPISGHATLYWYRQILGQGPELLVQFQDESVVDDSQLPKDRFSAERLKGVDSTLKIQPAELGDSAMYLCASSGGLNTEAFFGQGTRLTVV.

This clone was counted a few times. The CDR3 DNA sequence: TGTGCCAGCTCACCACGGGAGCTACGGAATTCACCCCTCCACTTT. Protein: CASSPRELRNSPLHF. The V call is TRBV18, the J call TRBJ1-6, with D unclear. This CDR3 has 15 amino acids. Germline lookup yields CDR1 KGHSH and CDR2 LQKENI. V was shortened by 1 base and J by 7 bases, with 11 bases between the two germline ends.

The rearrangement links TRBV19 to TRBJ1-5; 9 nucleotides agree with TRBD1. J was trimmed by 11 bases and V by 1 base; bases with no gene match: 12. There are 16 residues in the CDR3. Germline V gene sequence: CDR1 LNHDA, CDR2 SQIVND (reference sequence). CDR3 sequence: CASSIVGTGSGVAQHF. CDR3 nucleotides: TGTGCCAGTAGTATAGTTGGGACAGGGAGCGGGGTAGCCCAGCATTTT.

The genes are TRBV2 and TRBJ1-2; 8 nucleotides align to TRBD1. The ends lost 0 bases at V and 5 bases at J; junction bases unmatched: 2. Germline V lookup: CDR1 SNHLY, CDR2 FYNNEI. The CDR3 is made up of 14 amino acids. CDR3 amino acids: CASSEARTGYGYTF. The CDR3 DNA reads as TGTGCCAGCAGTGAAGCACGGACAGGGTATGGCTACACCTTC.

The rearrangement uses TRBV5-1 and TRBJ1-4; perhaps TRBD1 as D (6 bases). Germline V CDR1 and CDR2: SGHRS, YFSETQ. CDR3 size: 15 residues. Between the trimmed V and J ends, which lost 4 bases and 6 bases, there was a span of 16 bases. CDR3 in DNA: TGCGCCAGCAGCCCGAGACGGGGGGCCGATGAAAAACTGTTTTTT. This sequence encodes CASSPRRGADEKLFF.

CDR3 bases: TGTGCCAGCAGCTTTCAGGGGGCCAACTACGAGCAGTACTTC. Protein product: CASSFQGANYEQYF. This chain links TRBV5-5 with TRBJ2-7; 8 bases align to TRBD1. The V segment lost 2 bases and the J segment 3 bases; nucleotides outside the gene matches: 4. This CDR3 contains 14 residues. Germline V lookup: CDR1 SGHKS, CDR2 YYEKEE (reference sequence).

The chain joins TRBV10-3 to TRBJ1-2; TRBD1 agrees at 7 bases. The CDR3 has 14 residues. Germline values: CDR1 ENHRY, CDR2 SYGVKD. Trimming cost V 6 bases and J 2 bases; bases outside gene matches: 6. In nucleotides, the CDR3 is TGTGCCATCAGCGCGGGACAGCAAAACTATGGCTACACCTTC. Translating gives CAISAGQQNYGYTF.

The CDR3 DNA reads as TGTGCCACCAGTGATACGGGACAGGCCTACGAGCAGTACTTC. This translates into CATSDTGQAYEQYF. The J gene is TRBJ2-7, the V gene TRBV24-1, with 8 bases that match TRBD1. CDR1 is KGHDR, CDR2 SFDVKD, per germline. V lost 3 bases, J lost 2 bases, and 2 bases stayed unmatched. This CDR3 has 14 residues.

The chain combines TRBV5-1 with TRBJ2-3; TRBD2 matches 7 bases. V lost 0 bases to trimming and J lost 6 bases; unmatched junction nucleotides: 7. Germline CDR1 and CDR2: SGHRS and YFSETQ. The CDR3 covers 15 residues. The CDR3, as DNA: TGCGCCAGCAGCTTGGCTAGCGGTGTTCAGGATACGCAGTATTTT. It specifies CASSLASGVQDTQYF.

V and J are TRBV7-2 and TRBJ2-3; TRBD2 matches 10 bases. The germline CDR1 and CDR2 sequences are SGHTA and FQGNSA. This CDR3 is 17 amino acids long. J was trimmed by 4 bases and V by 3 bases; bases with no gene match: 10. DNA of the CDR3: TGTGCCAGCAGCTTTGGAATACGAGGACTAGCGGCAGATACGCAGTATTTT. It yields the protein CASSFGIRGLAADTQYF.

The J gene is TRBJ2-5, the V gene TRBV5-4; TRBD2 agrees at 14 bases. The CDR3 covers 16 residues. V shed 5 bases, J shed 5 bases, and the junction held 8 bases outside the gene matches. The germline gives CDR1 SGHNT, CDR2 YYREEE (reference sequence). The CDR3 nucleotides are TGTGCCAGCAGACTTGGACTAGCGGGAGGAGGGGAGACCCAGTACTTC. Residues: CASRLGLAGGGETQYF. The whole variable domain, filled in from reference TRBV5-4 and TRBJ2-5, reads ETGVTQSPTHLIKTRGQQVTLRCSSQSGHNTVSWYQQALGQGPQFIFQYYREEENGRGNFPPRFSGLQFPNYSSELNVNALELDDSALYLCASRLGLAGGGETQYFGPGTRLLVL.

The CDR3 protein is CASSSNRDSPLHF. The CDR3 nucleotides are TGTGCCAGCTCGAGTAACAGGGATTCACCCCTCCACTTT. This rearrangement joins TRBV18 to TRBJ1-6, with a weak D call TRBD1 (6 bases). CDR1 is KGHSH, CDR2 LQKENI, per germline. V was cut by 6 bases and J by 8 bases, with 11 bases left in between. CDR3 length equals 13 residues.

The J gene is TRBJ1-1, the V gene TRBV6-5; TRBD1 matches at 7 bases. The J segment lost 4 bases and the V segment lost 5 bases, leaving 10 bases of the junction unmatched. This CDR3 comprises 15 residues. Germline lookup yields CDR1 MNHEY and CDR2 SVGAGI. The CDR3 reads CASSTGQAGGTEAFF. CDR3 DNA sequence: TGTGCCAGCAGTACTGGACAGGCTGGAGGCACTGAAGCTTTCTTT.